This TCR beta chain was captured in a study of cytomegalovirus exposure and HLA in healthy donors. Study background: Earlier, roughly 120 million unique TCR beta sequences were recovered from 170 million or so T cells by an analysis. Early release data held about 92 million unique TCRs from HLA-typed donors. Study-level results: The classifier, whose performance was assessed in both the original and validation cohorts, reportedly diagnosed cytomegalovirus status with high specificity and sensitivity. Prediction of most subjects' HLA-A and HLA-B alleles by TCR beta sequences was reportedly accurate.

60 Vbeta and 13 Jbeta primers were used in PCR. Generated by immunoSEQ multiplex PCR, the TCRdb table keeps only in-frame clones and is missing some. Of some 180,000 clones detected, roughly three quarters appear once; the ten largest clones hold about 3%. CDR3 length: 17 amino acids. The V gene's germline CDR1 is SNHLY and CDR2 FYNNEI. V gave up 4 bases and J gave up 0 bases, with 13 bases separating them. A note on this clone: Its matching antigen is unknown.

The sequenced sample was PBMCs. The receptor was derived from a male donor in good health and CMV-seronegative. V is TRBV2 and J is TRBJ2-6; TRBD1 might be the D (5 bases). The CDR3 loop is CASSVQGAASGANVLTF. CDR3 nucleotides: TGTGCCAGCAGTGTGCAGGGTGCTGCCTCTGGGGCCAACGTCCTGACTTTC.